This is a list of T cell receptor beta chains from one sample in a study of blood T cell repertoires in COVID-19. Profiled with immunoSEQ multiplex PCR; TCRdb holds only in-frame clones, not every one. The table shows about 130,000 clones, with around 88% occurring only once. Sequences were obtained from peripheral blood. The receptors were gathered from a man over 45 with acute or convalescent COVID-19. The CDR3 runs from the conserved cysteine through the conserved F or W. D genes are given only for firm matches. Expanded clones get a size class; other rows say once, few or many, or leave the size out.

d_gene,len,v_gene,abundance,j_gene,CDR3nt,CDR3aa
TRBD1,13,TRBV7-9,NA,TRBJ1-1,TGTGCCAGCAGCTTCAGGGGGCCCACTGAAGCTTTCTTT,CASSFRGPTEAFF
NA,11,TRBV3-1/TRBV3-2,NA,TRBJ1-2,TGTGCCAGCAGCCAAGAACAAGGCTACACCTTC,CASSQEQGYTF
NA,15,TRBV5-6,NA,TRBJ1-6,TGTGCCAGCAGCTTCCAACCCGGGTCCGTCTCACCCCTCCACTTT,CASSFQPGSVSPLHF
NA,13,TRBV5-1,NA,TRBJ1-1,TGCGCCAGCAGCTTAATGAGTAACACTGAAGCTTTCTTT,CASSLMSNTEAFF
TRBD1,15,TRBV6-5,NA,TRBJ1-1,TGTGCCAGCAGTTACCGGACAGGGGGCGGCACTGAAGCTTTCTTT,CASSYRTGGGTEAFF
TRBD2,15,TRBV2,NA,TRBJ2-1,TGTGCCAGCAGGCTAGCGGGAGCGGGCTACAATGAGCAGTTCTTC,CASRLAGAGYNEQFF
TRBD1,15,TRBV19,NA,TRBJ1-2,TGTGCCAGCCTGCCGGGGACAGGGGGCATCTATGGCTACACCTTC,CASLPGTGGIYGYTF
NA,14,TRBV3-1/TRBV3-2,once,TRBJ1-3,TGTGCCAGCAGCCAAGAAGCTAGGGGAAACACCATATATTTT,CASSQEARGNTIYF
TRBD1,17,TRBV11-3,few,TRBJ2-1,TGTGCCAGCAGCCCGCTCCCGGGACAGGGGTCTTACAATGAGCAGTTCTTC,CASSPLPGQGSYNEQFF
NA,15,TRBV27,few,TRBJ2-3,TGTGCCAGCACCTCAGTAGCGGCCGAGACAGATACGCAGTATTTT,CASTSVAAETDTQYF
TRBD2,20,TRBV5-1,NA,TRBJ2-5,TGCGCCAGCAGCGATGTCCCCCCCGGACTAGCGGGAGACGTTAGGGAGACCCAGTACTTC,CASSDVPPGLAGDVRETQYF
NA,16,TRBV14,NA,TRBJ1-1,TGTGCCAGCAGCCAAGGTGGAGGCAGGCGCAACACTGAAGCTTTCTTT,CASSQGGGRRNTEAFF
NA,14,TRBV10-3,few,TRBJ1-3,TGTGCCATCAGTGAGCCGGGGGAAAGAAACACCATATATTTT,CAISEPGERNTIYF
TRBD1,14,TRBV5-6,NA,TRBJ1-4,TGTGCCAGCAGCTTGGAGACAGGGGATGAAAAACTGTTTTTT,CASSLETGDEKLFF
NA,16,TRBV5-6,NA,TRBJ2-3,TGTGCCAGCAGCTTGCTAGGTGACGGGCGGGCAGATACGCAGTATTTT,CASSLLGDGRADTQYF
NA,15,TRBV5-1,once,TRBJ2-7,TGCGCCAGCAGCTTGGGGGGCAGCTTCTCCTACGAGCAGTACTTC,CASSLGGSFSYEQYF
NA,12,TRBV6-5,once,TRBJ2-7,TGTGCCAGCAAACATCCGCACTACGAGCAGTACTTC,CASKHPHYEQYF
NA,15,TRBV5-1,NA,TRBJ2-3,TGCGCCAGCAGCTTGGACAGCTTGGCATCGGATACGCAGTATTTT,CASSLDSLASDTQYF
NA,14,TRBV4-1,NA,TRBJ2-7,TGCGCCAGCAGCCAAGAGGGCAGGGGTGGCGAGCAGTACTTC,CASSQEGRGGEQYF
NA,20,TRBV4-1,few,TRBJ1-4,TGCGCCAGCAGCCTATCAGAGGGGCCCGGGGGAATTGGGGCTAATGAAAAACTGTTTTTT,CASSLSEGPGGIGANEKLFF
NA,13,TRBV12-3/TRBV12-4,NA,TRBJ1-1,TGTGCCAGCGGGGGGATCATGAACACTGAAGCTTTCTTT,CASGGIMNTEAFF
TRBD1,14,TRBV9,NA,TRBJ1-2,TGTGCCAGCAGCGTAGACAGGGGCAGCTATGGCTACACCTTC,CASSVDRGSYGYTF
TRBD2,15,TRBV2,NA,TRBJ2-7,TGTGCCAGCAGTGAGCAACTAGCGGACTACAACGAGCAGTACTTC,CASSEQLADYNEQYF
NA,15,TRBV9,NA,TRBJ1-5,TGTGCCAGCAGCGTAGGAAACAGGGCTAATCAGCCCCAGCATTTT,CASSVGNRANQPQHF
TRBD1,14,TRBV6-6,NA,TRBJ1-2,TGTGCCAGCAGTTACCAGGGGGAGATCTACGGCTACACCTTC,CASSYQGEIYGYTF